The text below deals with one T cell receptor (beta chain). Its antigen is as yet unknown. Trimming stripped 1 base from V and 7 bases from J, with 10 bases between. Germline V gene sequence: CDR1 SSHAT, CDR2 FNYEAQ (reference sequence). This CDR3 contains 14 residues. This table comes from immunoSEQ multiplex PCR, and its TCRdb copy is limited to in-frame clones, with some not included. The repertoire holds roughly 140,000 clones, around four fifths seen once, with roughly 8.4% in the top ten. All patients relapsed after autologous stem cell transplantation, and brentuximab vedotin exposure varied. The sample belongs to a study of PD-1 blockade in classical Hodgkin lymphoma. Looking at the study overall: On a schedule of every 2 weeks, patients received nivolumab 3 mg/kg intravenously.

Broader study findings: Prior to therapy, complete responders displayed diversity much like that of newly diagnosed patients. When nivolumab was started under 1 year after ASCT, patients were excluded. Before treatment, TCR diversity in newly diagnosed patients was reportedly lower than in healthy donors.

This clonotype was sampled from a human donor with classical Hodgkin lymphoma. This specimen was peripheral blood mononuclear cells (PBMCs), taken before the second cycle of nivolumab. The chain couples TRBV7-7 to TRBJ2-2; D is possibly TRBD1 (6 bases). CDR3 sequence (DNA): TGTGCCAGCAGCTTAGTTCAGGGGATCGGGGAGCTGTTTTTT. Translation gives CASSLVQGIGELFF.